The sample holds many counts of the clone carrying this T cell receptor beta chain. Antigen unknown. The CDR3 is 13 amino acids. The germline CDR1 and CDR2 sequences are DFQATT and SNEGSKA (reference sequence). Trimming removed 4 bases from V and 4 bases from J, with 13 bases in between. 5'RACE with 10-nucleotide random UMIs generated the cDNA. TCRdb independently ran MiXCR on the 5' RACE reads; one entry per CDR3 protein. This table has 25,000 to 30,000 distinct CDR3 sequences, more than 6.5% appearing once. This specimen belongs to a study of neurological immune-mediated disorders. Study observations and caveats: CDR3 amino acid sequences of expanded clones were not shared across subjects, a result suggesting private repertoires in all groups.

Preparation of the unsorted libraries drew on 2 million PBMCs stored at -80 C. The receptor's source is a woman aged 45-65 years in good health. The chain combines TRBV20-1 with TRBJ1-1; D not certain. Material for sequencing was PBMCs. This CDR3 reads CSANEFSGTEAFF. The DNA of the CDR3 is TGCAGTGCTAACGAGTTCTCAGGCACTGAAGCTTTCTTT.